This entry lists 15 T cell receptor beta chains sequenced from one sample in a study of blood T cell repertoires in COVID-19 (dated by TCRdb to 2018 to 2020). Receptor amplification or capture employed the immunoSEQ multiplex PCR assay. TCRdb limited this immuneACCESS table to in-frame rearrangements with V and J called. A share of clones is missing; checked studies link under half to unresolved V genes, and the rest is unexplained. A total of about 190,000 clones appear in this sample, 86% of them only once. The top ten constitute about 26% of the sample. Sequenced material: PBMCs or T cells enriched from blood (not recorded which). The receptors originated from a woman in her forties in a cohort exposed to, infected with or recovered from COVID-19 (not recorded which).

This clone was counted between two and nine times. The chain employs TRBV12-3 or TRBV12-4 and TRBJ2-3; D not resolved. The CDR3 is made up of 13 amino acids. Trimming left V 6 bases short and J 8 bases short, with 15 bases between. The CDR3 here is CASSKLSAVTQYF. In nucleotides, the CDR3 is TGTGCCAGCAGCAAACTGTCCGCCGTTACGCAGTATTTT.

The chain combines TRBV5-1 with TRBJ2-2; TRBD2 matches 7 bases. The length of the CDR3 is 16 residues. V dropped 6 bases and J dropped 6; count of bases not matched to a gene: 14. The germline V gene has CDR1 SGHRS and CDR2 YFSETQ. The CDR3 here is CASKPSRRERAGELFF. CDR3 coding DNA: TGCGCCAGCAAACCTAGTAGGCGGGAGAGGGCCGGGGAGCTGTTTTTT. Full variable domain (missing parts from reference TRBV5-1 and TRBJ2-2): KAGVTQTPRYLIKTRGQQVTLSCSPISGHRSVSWYQQTPGQGLQFLFEYFSETQRNKGNFPGRFSGRQFSNSRSEMNVSTLELGDSALYLCASKPSRRERAGELFFGEGSRLTVL.

This chain connects TRBV6-1 to TRBJ1-1; 7 nucleotides line up with TRBD1. V shed 3 bases and J 3 bases; nucleotides not matched to a gene: 7. In germline, CDR1 is MNHNS, CDR2 SASEGT. The CDR3 totals 15 residues. The CDR3 DNA sequence: TGTGCCAGCAGTGATTTGGGACAGCCATACACTGAAGCTTTCTTT. Amino acids: CASSDLGQPYTEAFF.

In this sample, this clone turned up once. The chain carries TRBV7-6 and TRBJ2-7; D is unresolved. V lost 4 bases to trimming and J lost 7 bases, with 8 bases between them. CDR3 size: 11 residues. The V gene's germline CDR1 is SGHVS and CDR2 FNYEAQ. Here the CDR3 DNA reads TGTGCCAGCAGCTCTCCGGGTGAGCAGTACTTC. It specifies CASSSPGEQYF.

The chain employs TRBV11-2 and TRBJ2-7; D is unclear. The V end lost 1 base, the J end lost 6 bases, and 4 bases lay between the germline ends. Germline V lookup: CDR1 SGHAT, CDR2 FQNNGV. The CDR3 is 11 residues long. The CDR3 sequence: CASSLAGEQYF. The CDR3 DNA follows: TGTGCCAGCAGCTTAGCCGGCGAGCAGTACTTC.

This sequence joins TRBV29-1 and TRBJ2-1; D is perhaps TRBD2 (6 bases). This CDR3 comprises 14 residues. Trimming took 3 bases from V and 3 from J, leaving 12 bases between them. Germline CDR1 and CDR2: SQVTM and ANQGSEA. For the CDR3, the DNA is TGCAGCGTTGATGGAGGCGGGAACTACAATGAGCAGTTCTTC. Encoded protein: CSVDGGGNYNEQFF.

This clone was recorded only once. This chain uses TRBV11-2 with TRBJ1-2, with D perhaps TRBD1 (6 bases). Germline assignment: CDR1 SGHAT and CDR2 FQNNGV. The CDR3 is made up of 17 amino acids. The V end lost 0 bases, the J end lost 2 bases, and 16 bases lay between the germline ends. In DNA form, the CDR3 reads TGTGCCAGCAGCTTAGACCGGCTTGGAGGACAGAACTATGGCTACACCTTC. Translated, it gives CASSLDRLGGQNYGYTF.

The CDR3 bases are TGTGCCAGCAGCGGACGGCTAGCATACGAGCAGTACTTC. It specifies CASSGRLAYEQYF. The chain has TRBV5-6 and TRBJ2-7; weak D call: TRBD2 (5 bases). The CDR3 length is 13 residues. V lost 4 bases and J 4 bases, leaving 12 bases between the germline ends. The germline V gene has CDR1 SGHDT and CDR2 YYEEEE.

On this clone: Other DNA sequences from this sample encode an identical CDR3 as well. CDR3 residues: CATSSDRGYEQYF. CDR3 nucleotide sequence: TGTGCCACCAGCAGTGACAGGGGCTACGAGCAGTACTTC. The rearrangement joins TRBV15 to TRBJ2-7; TRBD1 agrees at 8 bases. V was pared by 3 bases and J by 3 bases, with 1 base of the junction left unmatched. There are 13 residues in the CDR3. The V gene's germline CDR1 is LNHNV and CDR2 YYDKDF (reference sequence).

The chain joins TRBV19 to TRBJ2-2; no definite D call. Trimming pared 5 bases from V and 0 bases from J, leaving 7 bases between. Germline CDR1 reads LNHDA; CDR2 reads SQIVND (reference sequence). This CDR3 spans 14 amino acids. The CDR3 sequence: CASSWAANTGELFF. DNA for the CDR3: TGTGCCAGTAGTTGGGCAGCGAACACCGGGGAGCTGTTTTTT.

The V call is TRBV10-3, the J call TRBJ1-2; D possibly corresponds to TRBD1 (6 bases). Germline V gene sequence: CDR1 ENHRY, CDR2 SYGVKD. The CDR3 consists of 15 residues. The V end was cut by 2 bases, the J end by 2 bases, with 12 bases between. CDR3 in amino acids: CAISETGNANYGYTF. The CDR3 region has the DNA TGTGCCATCAGTGAGACAGGGAACGCGAACTATGGCTACACCTTC.

The chain carries TRBV5-6 and TRBJ2-1; weak D call: TRBD2 (5 bases). Trimming removed 1 base at V and 3 bases at J, with 8 bases between. This CDR3 is built from 14 residues. Germline CDR1 reads SGHDT; CDR2 reads YYEEEE. CDR3 in DNA: TGTGCCAGCAGCTTGTTGAGCGGCTACAATGAGCAGTTCTTC. Translated, it gives CASSLLSGYNEQFF.

V usage is TRBV27 and J usage is TRBJ1-4; 8 bases match TRBD1. From germline, CDR1 is MNHEY and CDR2 SMNVEV (reference sequence). Unmatched junction bases numbered 4, after V lost 4 bases and J lost 3 bases. The CDR3 sequence is 15 residues long. The CDR3 DNA reads TGTGCCAGCAGTTCGTCGACAGGGGCTAATGAAAAACTGTTTTTT. It codes for CASSSSTGANEKLFF.

The rearrangement links TRBV10-1 to TRBJ2-2, with a tentative D call TRBD2 (5 bases). This CDR3 has 15 amino acids. Trimming left V 3 bases short and J 3 bases short, with 11 bases between. The germline CDR1 and CDR2 sequences are WNHNN and SYGVQD (reference sequence). The CDR3 coding sequence is TGCGCCAGCAGTGATTCCCCCGGGGACACCGGGGAGCTGTTTTTT. Protein sequence: CASSDSPGDTGELFF.

The rearrangement links TRBV14 to TRBJ2-1; 7 nucleotides line up with TRBD1. Germline V lookup: CDR1 SGHDN, CDR2 FVKESK. This CDR3 contains 13 residues. Trimming cost V 5 bases and J 9 bases; bases outside gene matches: 7. In DNA form, the CDR3 reads TGTGCCAGCAGCTTGACAGGGTCTAGTGAGCAGTTCTTC. Amino acid sequence: CASSLTGSSEQFF.